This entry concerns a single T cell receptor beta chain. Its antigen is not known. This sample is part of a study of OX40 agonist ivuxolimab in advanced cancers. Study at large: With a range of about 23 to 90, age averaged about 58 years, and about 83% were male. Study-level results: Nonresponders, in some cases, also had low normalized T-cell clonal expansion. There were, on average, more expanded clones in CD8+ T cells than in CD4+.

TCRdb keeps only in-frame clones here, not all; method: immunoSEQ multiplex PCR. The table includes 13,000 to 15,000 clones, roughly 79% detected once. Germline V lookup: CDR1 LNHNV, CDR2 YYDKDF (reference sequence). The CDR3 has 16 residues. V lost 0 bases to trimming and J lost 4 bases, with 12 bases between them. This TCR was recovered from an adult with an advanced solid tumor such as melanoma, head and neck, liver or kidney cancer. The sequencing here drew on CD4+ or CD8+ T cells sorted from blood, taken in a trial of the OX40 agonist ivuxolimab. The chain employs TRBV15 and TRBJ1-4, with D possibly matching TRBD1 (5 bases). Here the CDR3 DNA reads TGTGCCACCAGCAGAGATATCGGGGCCCGTAATGAAAAACTGTTTTTT. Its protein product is CATSRDIGARNEKLFF.